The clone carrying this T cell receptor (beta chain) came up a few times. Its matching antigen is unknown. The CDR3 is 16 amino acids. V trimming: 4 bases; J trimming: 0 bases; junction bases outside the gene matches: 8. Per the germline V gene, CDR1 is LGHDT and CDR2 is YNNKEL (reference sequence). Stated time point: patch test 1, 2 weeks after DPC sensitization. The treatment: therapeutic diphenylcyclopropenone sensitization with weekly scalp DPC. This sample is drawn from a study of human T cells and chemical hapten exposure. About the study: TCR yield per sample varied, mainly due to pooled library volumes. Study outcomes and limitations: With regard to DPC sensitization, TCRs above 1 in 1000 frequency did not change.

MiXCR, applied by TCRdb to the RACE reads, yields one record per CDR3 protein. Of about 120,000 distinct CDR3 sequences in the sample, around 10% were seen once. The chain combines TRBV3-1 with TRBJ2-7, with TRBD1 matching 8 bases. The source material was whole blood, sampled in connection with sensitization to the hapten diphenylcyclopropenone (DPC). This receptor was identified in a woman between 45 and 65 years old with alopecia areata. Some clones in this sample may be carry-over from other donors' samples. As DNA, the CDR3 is TGTGCCAGCAGCCTGCCTGACAGGGGCTTCTCCTACGAGCAGTACTTC. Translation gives CASSLPDRGFSYEQYF.